Given below is one T cell receptor beta chain in context. As yet, its antigen is unknown. Healthy bone marrow donors made up the cohort. This sample is part of a study of cytomegalovirus exposure and HLA in healthy donors. Whole-study findings and limits: The listing of roughly 160 TCR beta chains classed them as cytomegalovirus-associated. TCR beta sequences numbering 15,000 to 20,000 were associated with HLA alleles at 0.05 false discovery rate in a later analysis.

Vbeta (60) and Jbeta (13) primers were used in the PCR. Libraries were prepared by immunoSEQ multiplex PCR; TCRdb keeps only in-frame clonotypes and omits some of them. Here the sample spans approximately 140,000 clones, 60% to 80% being singletons. The source material was PBMCs. The TCR sequence derives from a woman aged 40 to 50 in good health and CMV-seropositive.

The CDR3 nucleotides are TGTGCCAGCAGCTTGGTGACACCAGATTCACCCCTCCACTTT. This translates into CASSLVTPDSPLHF. The J gene is TRBJ1-6, the V gene TRBV5-5; no firm D call. The CDR3 runs 14 residues. Germline V gene lookup returns CDR1 SGHKS and CDR2 YYEKEE (reference sequence). V lost 0 bases to trimming and J lost 8 bases, with 9 bases between them.